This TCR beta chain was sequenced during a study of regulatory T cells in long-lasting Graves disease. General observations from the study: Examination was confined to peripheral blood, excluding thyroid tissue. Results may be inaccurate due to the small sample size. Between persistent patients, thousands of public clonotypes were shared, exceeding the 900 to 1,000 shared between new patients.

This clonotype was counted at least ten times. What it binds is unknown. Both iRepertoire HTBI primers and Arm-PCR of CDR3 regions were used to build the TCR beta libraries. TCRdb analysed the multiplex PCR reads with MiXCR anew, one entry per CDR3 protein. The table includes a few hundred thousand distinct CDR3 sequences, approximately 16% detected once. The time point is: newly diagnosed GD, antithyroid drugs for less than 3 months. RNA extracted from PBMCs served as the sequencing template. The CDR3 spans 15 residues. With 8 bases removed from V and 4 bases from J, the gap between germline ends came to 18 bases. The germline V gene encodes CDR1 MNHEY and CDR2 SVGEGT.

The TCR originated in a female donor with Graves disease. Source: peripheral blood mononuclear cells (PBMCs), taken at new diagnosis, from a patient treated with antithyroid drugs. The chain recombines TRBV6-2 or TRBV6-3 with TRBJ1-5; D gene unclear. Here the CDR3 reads CASRAAPIHNQPQHF. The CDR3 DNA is TGTGCCAGCCGGGCAGCGCCGATCCATAATCAGCCCCAGCATTTT.